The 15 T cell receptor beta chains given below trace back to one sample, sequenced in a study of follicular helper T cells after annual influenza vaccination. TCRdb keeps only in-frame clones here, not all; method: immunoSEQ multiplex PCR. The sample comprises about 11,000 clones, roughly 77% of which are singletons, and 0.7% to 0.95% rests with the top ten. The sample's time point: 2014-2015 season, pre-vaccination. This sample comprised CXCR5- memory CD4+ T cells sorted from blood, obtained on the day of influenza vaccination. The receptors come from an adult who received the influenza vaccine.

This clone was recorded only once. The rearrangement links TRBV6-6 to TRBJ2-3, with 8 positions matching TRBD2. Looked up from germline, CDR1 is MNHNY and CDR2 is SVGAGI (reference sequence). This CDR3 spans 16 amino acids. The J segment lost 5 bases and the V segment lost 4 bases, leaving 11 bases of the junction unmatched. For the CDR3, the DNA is TGTGCCAGCAGTTCCCAGCGGGGGCGCTCACAAGATACGCAGTATTTT. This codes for CASSSQRGRSQDTQYF.

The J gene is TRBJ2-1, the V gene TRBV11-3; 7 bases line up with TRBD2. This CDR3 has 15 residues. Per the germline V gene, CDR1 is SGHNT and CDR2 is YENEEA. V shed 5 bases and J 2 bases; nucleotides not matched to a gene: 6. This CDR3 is CASSIGTTTYNEQFF. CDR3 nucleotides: TGTGCCAGCAGCATCGGGACTACCACCTACAATGAGCAGTTCTTC.

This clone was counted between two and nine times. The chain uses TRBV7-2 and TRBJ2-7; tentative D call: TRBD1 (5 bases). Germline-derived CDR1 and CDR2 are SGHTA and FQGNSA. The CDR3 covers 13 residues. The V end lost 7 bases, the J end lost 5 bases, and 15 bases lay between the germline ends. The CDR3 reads CASNLEKGNEQYF. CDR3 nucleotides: TGTGCCAGCAACCTCGAGAAGGGGAACGAGCAGTACTTC.

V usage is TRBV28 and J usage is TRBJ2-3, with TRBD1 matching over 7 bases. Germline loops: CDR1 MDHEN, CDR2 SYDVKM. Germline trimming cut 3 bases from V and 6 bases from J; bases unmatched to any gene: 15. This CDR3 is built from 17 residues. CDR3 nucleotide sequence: TGTGCCAGCAGTTTCATTATGTCAGGGGGTATCAGGGATACGCAGTATTTT. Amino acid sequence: CASSFIMSGGIRDTQYF. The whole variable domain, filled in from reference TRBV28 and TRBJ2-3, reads DVKVTQSSRYLVKRTGEKVFLECVQDMDHENMFWYRQDPGLGLRLIYFSYDVKMKEKGDIPEGYSVSREKKERFSLILESASTNQTSMYLCASSFIMSGGIRDTQYFGPGTRLTVL.

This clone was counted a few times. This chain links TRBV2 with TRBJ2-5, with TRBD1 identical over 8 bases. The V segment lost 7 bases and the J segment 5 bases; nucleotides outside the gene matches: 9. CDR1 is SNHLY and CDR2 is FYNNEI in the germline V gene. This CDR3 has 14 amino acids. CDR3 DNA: TGTGCCAGCACTCGCTGGGGACAGGCGGAGACCCAGTACTTC. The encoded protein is CASTRWGQAETQYF.

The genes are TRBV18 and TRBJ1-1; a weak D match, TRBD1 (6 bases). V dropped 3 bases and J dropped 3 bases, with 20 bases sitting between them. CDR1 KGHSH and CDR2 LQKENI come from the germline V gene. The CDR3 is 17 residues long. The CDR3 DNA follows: TGTGCCAGCTCACCTAAGGACAGTGGATATGGGTACACTGAAGCTTTCTTT. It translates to CASSPKDSGYGYTEAFF.

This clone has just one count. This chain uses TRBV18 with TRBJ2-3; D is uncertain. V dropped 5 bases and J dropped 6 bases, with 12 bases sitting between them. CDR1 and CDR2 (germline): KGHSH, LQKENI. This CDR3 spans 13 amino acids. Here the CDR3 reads CASSTTERDTQYF. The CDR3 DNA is TGTGCCAGCTCAACGACGGAACGCGATACGCAGTATTTT.

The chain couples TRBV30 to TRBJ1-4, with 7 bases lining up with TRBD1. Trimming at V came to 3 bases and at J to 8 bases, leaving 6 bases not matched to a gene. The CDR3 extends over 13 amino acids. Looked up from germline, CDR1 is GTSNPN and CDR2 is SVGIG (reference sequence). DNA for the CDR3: TGTGCCTGGAGCCGACAGGGAAACGAAAAACTGTTTTTT. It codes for CAWSRQGNEKLFF.

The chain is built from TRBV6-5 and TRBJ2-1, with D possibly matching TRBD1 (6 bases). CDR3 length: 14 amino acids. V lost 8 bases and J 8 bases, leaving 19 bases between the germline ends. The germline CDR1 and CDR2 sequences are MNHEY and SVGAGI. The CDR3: CASRRGTHWDEQFF. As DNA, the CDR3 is TGTGCCAGCCGCAGGGGAACCCATTGGGATGAGCAGTTCTTC.

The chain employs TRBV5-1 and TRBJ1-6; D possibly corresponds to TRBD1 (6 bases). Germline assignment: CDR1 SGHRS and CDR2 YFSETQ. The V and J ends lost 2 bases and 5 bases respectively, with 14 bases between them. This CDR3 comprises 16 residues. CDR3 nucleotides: TGCGCCAGCAGCTTTCGGCAGGGGTCTAATAATTCACCCCTCCACTTT. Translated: CASSFRQGSNNSPLHF. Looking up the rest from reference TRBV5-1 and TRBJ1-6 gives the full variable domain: KAGVTQTPRYLIKTRGQQVTLSCSPISGHRSVSWYQQTPGQGLQFLFEYFSETQRNKGNFPGRFSGRQFSNSRSEMNVSTLELGDSALYLCASSFRQGSNNSPLHFGNGTRLTVT.

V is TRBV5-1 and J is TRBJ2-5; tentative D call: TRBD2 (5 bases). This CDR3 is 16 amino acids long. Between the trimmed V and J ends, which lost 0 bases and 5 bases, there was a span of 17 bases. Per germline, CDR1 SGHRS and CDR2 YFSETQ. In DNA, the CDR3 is TGCGCCAGCAGCTTGGCCGCCGGGCCGAGAGGGGAGACCCAGTACTTC. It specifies CASSLAAGPRGETQYF.

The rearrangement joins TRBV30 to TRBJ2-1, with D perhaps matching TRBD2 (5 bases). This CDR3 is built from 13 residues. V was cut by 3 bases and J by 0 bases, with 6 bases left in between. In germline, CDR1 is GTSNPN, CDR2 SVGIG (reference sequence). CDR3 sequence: CAWSRGSYNEQFF. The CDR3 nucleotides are TGTGCCTGGAGCCGGGGCTCCTACAATGAGCAGTTCTTC. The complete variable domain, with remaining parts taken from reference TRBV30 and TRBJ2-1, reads SQTIHQWPATLVQPVGSPLSLECTVEGTSNPNLYWYRQAAGRGLQLLFYSVGIGQISSEVPQNLSASRPQDRQFILSSKKLLLSDSGFYLCAWSRGSYNEQFFGPGTRLTVL.

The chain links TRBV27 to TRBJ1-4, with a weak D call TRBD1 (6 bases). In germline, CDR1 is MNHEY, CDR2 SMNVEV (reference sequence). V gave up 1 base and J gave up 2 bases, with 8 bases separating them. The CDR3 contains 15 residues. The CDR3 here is CASSLLGGTNEKLFF. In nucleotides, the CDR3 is TGTGCCAGCAGTTTATTGGGGGGCACTAATGAAAAACTGTTTTTT.

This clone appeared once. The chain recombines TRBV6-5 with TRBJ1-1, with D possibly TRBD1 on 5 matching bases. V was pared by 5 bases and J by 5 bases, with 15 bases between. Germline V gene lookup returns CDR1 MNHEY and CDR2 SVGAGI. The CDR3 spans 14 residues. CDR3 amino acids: CASSQGLAGTEAFF. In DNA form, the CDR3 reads TGTGCCAGCAGTCAGGGCCTCGCCGGGACTGAAGCTTTCTTT.

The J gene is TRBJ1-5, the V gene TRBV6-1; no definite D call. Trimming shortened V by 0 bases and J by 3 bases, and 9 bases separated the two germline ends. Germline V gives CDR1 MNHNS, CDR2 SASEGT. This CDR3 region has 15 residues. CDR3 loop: CASSEAGGYNQPQHF. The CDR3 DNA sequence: TGTGCCAGCAGTGAAGCGGGCGGCTACAATCAGCCCCAGCATTTT.